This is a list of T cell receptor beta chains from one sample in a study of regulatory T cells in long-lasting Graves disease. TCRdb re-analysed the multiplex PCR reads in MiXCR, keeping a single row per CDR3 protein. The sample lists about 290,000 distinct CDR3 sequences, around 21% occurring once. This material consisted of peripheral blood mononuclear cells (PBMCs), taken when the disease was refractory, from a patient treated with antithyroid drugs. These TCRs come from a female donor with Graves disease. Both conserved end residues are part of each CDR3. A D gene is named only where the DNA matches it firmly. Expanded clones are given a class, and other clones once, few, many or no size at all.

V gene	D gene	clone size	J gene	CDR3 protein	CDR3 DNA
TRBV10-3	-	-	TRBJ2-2	CAISEGGTGELFF	TGTGCCATCAGTGAGGGGGGCACCGGGGAGCTGTTTTTT
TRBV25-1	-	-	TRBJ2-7	CASSGPIYEQYF	TGTGCCAGCAGTGGCCCGATCTACGAGCAGTACTTC
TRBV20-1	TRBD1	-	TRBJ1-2	CSAHRDRVYGYTF	TGCAGTGCTCACCGGGACAGGGTCTATGGCTACACCTTC
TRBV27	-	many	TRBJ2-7	CASSPPTNSYEQYF	TGTGCCAGCAGTCCTCCGACCAACTCCTACGAGCAGTACTTC
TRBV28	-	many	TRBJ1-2	CASSPRTYTHGYTF	TGTGCCAGCAGTCCCCGGACGTACACCCATGGCTACACCTTC
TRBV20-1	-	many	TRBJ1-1	CSARRWGGTEAFF	TGCAGTGCTAGAAGGTGGGGGGGGACTGAAGCTTTCTTT
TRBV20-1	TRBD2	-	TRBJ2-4	CSARVPGGEGNIQYF	TGCAGTGCTAGAGTTCCCGGGGGGGAAGGAAACATTCAGTACTTC
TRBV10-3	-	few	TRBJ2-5	CAISELEETQYF	TGTGCCATCAGTGAACTAGAGGAGACCCAGTACTTC
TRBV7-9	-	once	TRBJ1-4	CASSLILPTNEKLFF	TGTGCCAGCAGCCTAATCCTTCCAACTAATGAAAAACTGTTTTTT
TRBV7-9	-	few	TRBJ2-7	CASSDEPKNRDYEQYF	TGTGCCAGCAGCGACGAACCCAAAAACAGGGACTACGAGCAGTACTTC